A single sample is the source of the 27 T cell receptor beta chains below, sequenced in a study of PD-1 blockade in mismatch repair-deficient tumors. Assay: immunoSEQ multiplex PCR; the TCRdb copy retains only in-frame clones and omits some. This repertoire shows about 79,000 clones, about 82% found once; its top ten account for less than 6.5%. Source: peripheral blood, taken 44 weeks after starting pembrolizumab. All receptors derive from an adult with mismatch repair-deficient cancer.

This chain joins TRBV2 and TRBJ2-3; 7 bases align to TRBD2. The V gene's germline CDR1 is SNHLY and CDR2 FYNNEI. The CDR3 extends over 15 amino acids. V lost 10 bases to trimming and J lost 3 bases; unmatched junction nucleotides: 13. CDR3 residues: CATLLAEKGTDTQYF. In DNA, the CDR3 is TGTGCCACCCTTCTAGCGGAAAAGGGGACAGATACGCAGTATTTT.

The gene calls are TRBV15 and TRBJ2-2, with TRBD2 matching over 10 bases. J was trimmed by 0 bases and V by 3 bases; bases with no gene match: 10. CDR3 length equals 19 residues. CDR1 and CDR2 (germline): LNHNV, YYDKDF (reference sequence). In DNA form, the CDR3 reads TGTGCCACCAGCAGCACACCCCCCGGACTAGCGGCGAACACCGGGGAGCTGTTTTTT. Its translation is CATSSTPPGLAANTGELFF.

The CDR3 loop reads CASSLEGRTVSYEQYF. CDR3 DNA sequence: TGTGCCAGCAGCTTAGAGGGCCGGACAGTCTCCTACGAGCAGTACTTC. The rearrangement links TRBV7-9 to TRBJ2-7, with D possibly being TRBD1 (6 bases). Germline CDR1 is SEHNR and CDR2 is FQNEAQ (reference sequence). The CDR3 totals 16 residues. V was shortened by 1 base and J by 0 bases, with 13 bases between the two germline ends. Drawing the rest from reference TRBV7-9 and TRBJ2-7, the complete variable domain is DTGVSQNPRHKITKRGQNVTFRCDPISEHNRLYWYRQTLGQGPEFLTYFQNEAQLEKSRLLSDRFSAERPKGSFSTLEIQRTEQGDSAMYLCASSLEGRTVSYEQYFGPGTRLTVT.

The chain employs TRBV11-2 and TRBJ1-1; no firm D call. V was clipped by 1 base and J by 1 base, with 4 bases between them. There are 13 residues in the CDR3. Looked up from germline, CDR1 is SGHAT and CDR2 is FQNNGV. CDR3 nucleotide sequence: TGTGCCAGCAGCTTAGGACGGAACACTGAAGCTTTCTTT. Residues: CASSLGRNTEAFF.

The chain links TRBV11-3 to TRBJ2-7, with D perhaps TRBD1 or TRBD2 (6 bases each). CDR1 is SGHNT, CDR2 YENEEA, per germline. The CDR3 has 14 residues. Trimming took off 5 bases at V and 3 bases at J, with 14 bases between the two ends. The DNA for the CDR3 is TGTGCCAGCAGCCCCCCGGGGGCAAGCTACGAGCAGTACTTC. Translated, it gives CASSPPGASYEQYF.

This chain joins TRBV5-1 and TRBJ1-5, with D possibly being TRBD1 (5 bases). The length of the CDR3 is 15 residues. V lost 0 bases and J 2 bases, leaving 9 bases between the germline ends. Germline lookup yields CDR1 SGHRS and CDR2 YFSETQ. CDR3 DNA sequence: TGCGCCAGCAGCTTGGGCAGGGATGGCAATCAGCCCCAGCATTTT. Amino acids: CASSLGRDGNQPQHF.

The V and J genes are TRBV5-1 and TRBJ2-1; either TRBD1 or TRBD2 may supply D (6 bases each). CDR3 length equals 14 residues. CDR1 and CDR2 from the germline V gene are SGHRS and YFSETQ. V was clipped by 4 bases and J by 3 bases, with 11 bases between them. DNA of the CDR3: TGCGCCAGCAGCGATGGAGGGGGCTACAATGAGCAGTTCTTC. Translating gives CASSDGGGYNEQFF.

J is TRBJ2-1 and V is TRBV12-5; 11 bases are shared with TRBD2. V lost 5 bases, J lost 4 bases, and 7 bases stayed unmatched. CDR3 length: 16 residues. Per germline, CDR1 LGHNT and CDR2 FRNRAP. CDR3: CASGPPLAGVYNEQFF. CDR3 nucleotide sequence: TGTGCTAGTGGTCCCCCACTAGCGGGAGTATACAATGAGCAGTTCTTC.

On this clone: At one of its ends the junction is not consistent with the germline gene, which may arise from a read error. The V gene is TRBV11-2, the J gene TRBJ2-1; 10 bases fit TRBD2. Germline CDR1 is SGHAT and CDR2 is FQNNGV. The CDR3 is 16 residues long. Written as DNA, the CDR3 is TGTGCCAGCAGATTAGCGGGGGGCGGCTCCTACAATGAGCAGTTCTTC. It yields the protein CASRLAGGGSYNEQFF.

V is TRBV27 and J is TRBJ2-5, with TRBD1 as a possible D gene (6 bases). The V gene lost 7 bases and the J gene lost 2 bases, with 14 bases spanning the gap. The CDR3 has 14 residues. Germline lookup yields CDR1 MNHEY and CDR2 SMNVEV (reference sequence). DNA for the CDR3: TGTGCCAGCACCAGCACAGGGCTTCAAGAGACCCAGTACTTC. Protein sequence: CASTSTGLQETQYF.

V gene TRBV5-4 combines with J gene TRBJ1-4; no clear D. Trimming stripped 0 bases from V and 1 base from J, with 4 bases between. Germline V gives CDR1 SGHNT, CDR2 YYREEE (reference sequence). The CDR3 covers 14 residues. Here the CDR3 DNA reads TGTGCCAGCAGCTTGGCAGGAACTAATGAAAAACTGTTTTTT. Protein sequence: CASSLAGTNEKLFF.

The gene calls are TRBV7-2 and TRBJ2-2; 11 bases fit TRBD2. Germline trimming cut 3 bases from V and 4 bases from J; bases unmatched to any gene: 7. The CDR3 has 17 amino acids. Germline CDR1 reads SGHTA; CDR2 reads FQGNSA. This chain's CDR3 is CASSLDSGRAVTGELFF. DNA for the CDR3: TGTGCCAGCAGCTTGGATAGCGGGAGGGCCGTCACCGGGGAGCTGTTTTTT.

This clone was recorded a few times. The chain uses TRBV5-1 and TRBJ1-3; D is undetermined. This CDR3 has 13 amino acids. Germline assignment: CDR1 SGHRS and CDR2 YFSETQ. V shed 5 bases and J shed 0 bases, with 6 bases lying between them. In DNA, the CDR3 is TGCGCCAGCAGTTCCGGCTCTGGAAACACCATATATTTT. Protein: CASSSGSGNTIYF.

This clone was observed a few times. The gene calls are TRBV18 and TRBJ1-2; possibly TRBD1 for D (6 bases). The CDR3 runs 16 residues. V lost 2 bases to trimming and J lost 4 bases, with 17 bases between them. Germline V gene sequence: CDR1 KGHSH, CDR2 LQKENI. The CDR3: CASSPGGTSGFYGYTF. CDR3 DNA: TGTGCCAGCTCACCAGGGGGCACCTCGGGATTCTATGGCTACACCTTC.

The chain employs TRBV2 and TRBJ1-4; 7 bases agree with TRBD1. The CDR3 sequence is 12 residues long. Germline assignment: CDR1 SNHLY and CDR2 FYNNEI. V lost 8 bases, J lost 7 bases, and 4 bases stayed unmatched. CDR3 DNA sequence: TGTGCCAGCGCACAGGGGACTGAAAAACTGTTTTTT. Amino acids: CASAQGTEKLFF.

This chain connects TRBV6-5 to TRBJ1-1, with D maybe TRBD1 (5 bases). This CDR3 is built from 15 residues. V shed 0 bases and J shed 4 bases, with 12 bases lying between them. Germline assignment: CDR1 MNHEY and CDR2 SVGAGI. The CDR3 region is CASSYSPRVGTEAFF. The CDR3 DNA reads TGTGCCAGCAGTTACTCCCCCAGGGTCGGCACTGAAGCTTTCTTT.

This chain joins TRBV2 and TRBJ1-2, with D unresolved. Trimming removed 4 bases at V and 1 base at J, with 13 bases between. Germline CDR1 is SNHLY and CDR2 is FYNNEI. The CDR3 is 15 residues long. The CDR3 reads CASSVGQDLNYGYTF. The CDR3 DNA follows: TGTGCCAGCAGTGTAGGTCAGGATCTTAACTATGGCTACACCTTC.

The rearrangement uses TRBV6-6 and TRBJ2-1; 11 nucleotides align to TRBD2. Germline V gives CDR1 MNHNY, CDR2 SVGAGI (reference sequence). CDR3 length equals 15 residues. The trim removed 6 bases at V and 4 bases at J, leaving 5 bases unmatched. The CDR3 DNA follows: TGTGCCAGCAGATTCGGGACTAGCGGATACAATGAGCAGTTCTTC. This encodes CASRFGTSGYNEQFF.

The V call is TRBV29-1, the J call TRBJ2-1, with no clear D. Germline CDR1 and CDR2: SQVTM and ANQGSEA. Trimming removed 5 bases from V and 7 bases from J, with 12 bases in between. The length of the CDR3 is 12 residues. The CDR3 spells CSVNPTANEQFF. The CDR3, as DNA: TGCAGCGTTAACCCCACAGCTAATGAGCAGTTCTTC.

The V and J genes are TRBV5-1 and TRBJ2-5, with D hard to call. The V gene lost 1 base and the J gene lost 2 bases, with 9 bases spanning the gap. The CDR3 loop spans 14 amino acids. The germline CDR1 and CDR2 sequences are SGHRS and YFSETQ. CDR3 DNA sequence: TGCGCCAGCAGCTTGACTGTCAGGCAAGAGACCCAGTACTTC. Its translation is CASSLTVRQETQYF.

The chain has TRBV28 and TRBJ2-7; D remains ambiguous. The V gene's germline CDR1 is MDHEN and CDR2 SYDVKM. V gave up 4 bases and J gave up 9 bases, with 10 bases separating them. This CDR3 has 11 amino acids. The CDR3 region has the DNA TGTGCCAGCAGTTGGGCAAACTCGCAGTACTTC. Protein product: CASSWANSQYF. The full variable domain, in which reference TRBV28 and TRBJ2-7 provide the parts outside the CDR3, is DVKVTQSSRYLVKRTGEKVFLECVQDMDHENMFWYRQDPGLGLRLIYFSYDVKMKEKGDIPEGYSVSREKKERFSLILESASTNQTSMYLCASSWANSQYFGPGTRLTVT.

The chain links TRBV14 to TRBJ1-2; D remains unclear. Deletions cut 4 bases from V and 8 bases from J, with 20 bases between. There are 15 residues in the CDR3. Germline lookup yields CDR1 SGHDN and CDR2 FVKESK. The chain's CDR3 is CASSPRSQPLLGYTF. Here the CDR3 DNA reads TGTGCCAGCAGCCCCCGTAGCCAGCCCTTATTGGGCTACACCTTC. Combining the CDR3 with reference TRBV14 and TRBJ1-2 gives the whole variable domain EAGVTQFPSHSVIEKGQTVTLRCDPISGHDNLYWYRRVMGKEIKFLLHFVKESKQDESGMPNNRFLAERTGGTYSTLKVQPAELEDSGVYFCASSPRSQPLLGYTFGSGTRLTVV.

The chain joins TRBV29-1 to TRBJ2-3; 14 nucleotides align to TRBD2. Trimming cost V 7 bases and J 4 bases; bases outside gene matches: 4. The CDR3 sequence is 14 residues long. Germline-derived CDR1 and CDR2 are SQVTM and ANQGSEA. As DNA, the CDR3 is TGCAGCGCCGCGACTAGCGGGAGGGCAGATACGCAGTATTTT. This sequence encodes CSAATSGRADTQYF.

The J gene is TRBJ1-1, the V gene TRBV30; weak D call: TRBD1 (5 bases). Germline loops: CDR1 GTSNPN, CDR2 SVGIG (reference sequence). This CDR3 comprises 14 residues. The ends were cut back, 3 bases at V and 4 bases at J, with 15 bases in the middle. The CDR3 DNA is TGTGCCTGGAGCCCCGGGACTAAGAGCACTGAAGCTTTCTTT. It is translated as CAWSPGTKSTEAFF.

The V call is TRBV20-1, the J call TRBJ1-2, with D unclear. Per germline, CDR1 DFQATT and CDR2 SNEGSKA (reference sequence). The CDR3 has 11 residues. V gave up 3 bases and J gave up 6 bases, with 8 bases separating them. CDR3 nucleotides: TGCAGTGCTAGTAACGGAAATGGCTACACCTTC. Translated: CSASNGNGYTF.

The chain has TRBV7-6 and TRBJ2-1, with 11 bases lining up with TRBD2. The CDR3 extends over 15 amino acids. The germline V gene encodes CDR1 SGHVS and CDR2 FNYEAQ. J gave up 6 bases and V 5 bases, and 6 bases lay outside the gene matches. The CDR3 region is CASSNGLAGPNEQFF. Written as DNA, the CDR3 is TGTGCCAGCAGCAATGGACTAGCGGGCCCCAATGAGCAGTTCTTC.

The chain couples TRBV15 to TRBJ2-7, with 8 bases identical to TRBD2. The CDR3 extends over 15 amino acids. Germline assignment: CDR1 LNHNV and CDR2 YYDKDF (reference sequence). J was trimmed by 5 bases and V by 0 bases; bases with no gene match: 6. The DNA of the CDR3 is TGTGCCACCAGCAGAGACCGCGCGGGAGGTGACGAGCAGTACTTC. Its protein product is CATSRDRAGGDEQYF. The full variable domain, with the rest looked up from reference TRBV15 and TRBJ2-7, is DAMVIQNPRYQVTQFGKPVTLSCSQTLNHNVMYWYQQKSSQAPKLLFHYYDKDFNNEADTPDNFQSRRPNTSFCFLDIRSPGLGDTAMYLCATSRDRAGGDEQYFGPGTRLTVT.